The subject of this entry is one T cell receptor beta chain. V was cut by 7 bases and J by 8 bases, with 11 bases left in between. The CDR3 is 12 residues long. In the source study's methods: Estimation of nucleated cell counts relied on the amplification of reference gene primers. Profiled with immunoSEQ multiplex PCR; TCRdb holds only in-frame clones, not every one. The V and J calls and clone size were taken over from that table, and D and trimming were inferred from the DNA. The table includes 80,000 to 95,000 clones, 70% to 90% detected once. This sample was taken from a study of blood T cell repertoires in COVID-19. Study in general: Material from acute and convalescent COVID-19 was sourced from the United States, Italy and Spain. Sample material is recorded as cDNA or gDNA derived from T cells, B-cell-depleted T cells, or PBMCs.

The sample taken for sequencing was peripheral blood. The chain has TRBV12-3 or TRBV12-4 and TRBJ2-2; possibly TRBD2 for D (5 bases). This sequence was found in a woman between 65 and 79 years old with acute or convalescent COVID-19. CDR3 sequence: CASTLRVGELFF. The CDR3 DNA reads as TGTGCCAGCACTCTGAGGGTGGGGGAGCTGTTTTTT.